What follows are 16 T cell receptor beta chains derived from one specimen sequenced in a study of T cell repertoires in breast cancer. During the second nested PCR, blocking oligonucleotides suppressed genes that were not paired. TCRdb reprocessed the emulsion pairing reads with MiXCR, giving one entry per CDR3 protein. The profile covers tens of thousands of distinct CDR3 sequences, with over 40% appearing a single time and around three fifths taken by the ten largest. An expanded emulsion RT-PCR with primers for all TCR V genes paired CD8+ T cell chains. The sequencing sample was made of CD8+ T cells. The receptor source for this set is a pool of human donors with breast cancer or a healthy control (not recorded which).

This sequence joins TRBV5-8 and TRBJ1-1; no clear D gene. V lost 2 bases to trimming and J lost 2 bases, with 7 bases between them. The CDR3 spans 13 residues. From germline, CDR1 is SGHTS and CDR2 YDEGEE. DNA for the CDR3: TGTGCCAGCAGCTTAGCCAGAAACACTGAAGCTTTCTTT. Its protein product is CASSLARNTEAFF.

This clonotype was seen a few times. The chain is built from TRBV28 and TRBJ1-2, with unresolved D. Per germline, CDR1 MDHEN and CDR2 SYDVKM. Trimming took off 3 bases at V and 2 bases at J, with 10 bases between the two ends. The CDR3 totals 14 residues. The CDR3 DNA is TGTGCCAGCAGTTTGTCCGACACGAACTATGGCTACACCTTC. Amino acid sequence: CASSLSDTNYGYTF.

This clonotype was recorded many times. The chain joins TRBV6-1 to TRBJ1-6; 9 bases match TRBD1. The CDR3 is made up of 15 amino acids. CDR1 and CDR2 (germline): MNHNS, SASEGT. The ends lost 6 bases at V and 8 bases at J; junction bases unmatched: 8. CDR3 protein: CASRSRDREDSPLHF. The CDR3 coding sequence is TGTGCCAGCAGATCGCGGGACAGGGAGGATTCACCCCTCCACTTT.

The chain is built from TRBV3-1 and TRBJ2-3, with a weak D call TRBD2 (7 bases). V lost 7 bases and J lost 4, with 24 bases in between. Germline CDR1 and CDR2: LGHDT and YNNKEL (reference sequence). The CDR3 contains 17 residues. Written as DNA, the CDR3 is TGTGCCAGCACCCTCAACGGGAAAGGGGGGGACGCAGATACGCAGTATTTT. It yields the protein CASTLNGKGGDADTQYF.

The rearrangement links TRBV6-1 to TRBJ1-5; D is perhaps TRBD1 (6 bases). The ends were cut back, 1 base at V and 4 bases at J, with 11 bases in the middle. The CDR3 spans 15 residues. CDR1 and CDR2 (germline): MNHNS, SASEGT. CDR3 loop: CASSEGAGANQPQHF. For the CDR3, the DNA is TGTGCCAGCAGTGAAGGTGCGGGGGCGAATCAGCCCCAGCATTTT.

J is TRBJ2-1 and V is TRBV30, with TRBD1 identical over 9 bases. Germline V CDR1 and CDR2: GTSNPN, SVGIG (reference sequence). The CDR3 consists of 13 residues. CDR3 bases: TGTGCGATGGACAGGGGATCCTACAATGAGCAGTTCTTC. Encoded protein: CAMDRGSYNEQFF.

This clonotype appeared once. A read error may account for a junction end that differs from germline. This chain joins TRBV6-6 and TRBJ1-1; a weak D match, TRBD1 (5 bases). The germline V gene encodes CDR1 MNHNY and CDR2 SVGAGI (reference sequence). This CDR3 has 14 residues. The CDR3 sequence is CASTRQNMNTKAFF. DNA of the CDR3: TGTGCCAGCACCAGACAGAATATGAACACTAAAGCTTTCTTT.

The chain carries TRBV5-1 and TRBJ2-3; 7 nucleotides agree with TRBD2. Germline V lookup: CDR1 SGHRS, CDR2 YFSETQ. V dropped 3 bases and J dropped 4; count of bases not matched to a gene: 8. The CDR3 totals 15 residues. CDR3 region: CASSSLASGADTQYF. The CDR3 coding sequence is TGCGCCAGCAGCTCACTAGCGTCTGGGGCAGATACGCAGTATTTT. The variable domain in full, with the rest retrieved from reference TRBV5-1 and TRBJ2-3, is KAGVTQTPRYLIKTRGQQVTLSCSPISGHRSVSWYQQTPGQGLQFLFEYFSETQRNKGNFPGRFSGRQFSNSRSEMNVSTLELGDSALYLCASSSLASGADTQYFGPGTRLTVL.

The rearrangement links TRBV18 to TRBJ2-1, with D possibly TRBD2 on 5 matching bases. Germline CDR1 KGHSH, CDR2 LQKENI. Trimming shortened V by 6 bases and J by 0 bases, and 12 bases separated the two germline ends. The CDR3 is made up of 15 amino acids. As DNA, the CDR3 is TGTGCCAGCTCGGTGGGAGAGAGCTCCTACAATGAGCAGTTCTTC. Its translation: CASSVGESSYNEQFF.

This clonotype was seen repeatedly, ten times or more. The chain joins TRBV6-1 to TRBJ2-1; D gene unclear. CDR3 length: 13 amino acids. Germline-derived CDR1 and CDR2 are MNHNS and SASEGT. Trimming took 6 bases from V and 5 from J, leaving 11 bases between them. This chain's CDR3 is CASRRTLNNEQFF. CDR3 DNA: TGTGCCAGCAGACGAACTCTGAACAATGAGCAGTTCTTC.

The chain is built from TRBV20-1 and TRBJ2-7; 7 positions match TRBD2. Trimming removed 3 bases from V and 3 bases from J; junction bases left unmatched: 11. The germline V gene encodes CDR1 DFQATT and CDR2 SNEGSKA (reference sequence). This CDR3 region has 15 residues. CDR3 DNA: TGCAGTGCTAGGCTTCTTGAGACTAGCAGCTACGAGCAGTACTTC. This sequence encodes CSARLLETSSYEQYF.

The chain joins TRBV27 to TRBJ1-1; D is possibly TRBD1 (5 bases). The CDR3 loop spans 14 amino acids. The germline V and J ends were trimmed by 3 bases and 3 bases, with 11 bases remaining between them. Per the germline V gene, CDR1 is MNHEY and CDR2 is SMNVEV (reference sequence). CDR3 residues: CASSFLVGDTEAFF. The DNA for the CDR3 is TGTGCCAGCAGTTTCTTGGTGGGGGACACTGAAGCTTTCTTT.

This clonotype is medium-sized by share. CDR3 loop: CASSGGGASNIQYF. DNA for the CDR3: TGTGCCAGCTCCGGCGGGGGGGCCTCCAACATTCAGTACTTC. The chain employs TRBV6-2 or TRBV6-3 and TRBJ2-4; 9 nucleotides align to TRBD2. J gave up 7 bases and V 8 bases, and 9 bases lay outside the gene matches. Germline values: CDR1 MNHEY, CDR2 SVGEGT. This CDR3 spans 14 amino acids.

On this clonotype: The germline gene is not matched at one end of the junction; a read error may be the cause. The chain links TRBV25-1 to TRBJ1-6; D is unclear. The CDR3 sequence is 15 residues long. Germline values: CDR1 MGHDK, CDR2 SYGVNS. The CDR3 DNA follows: TGTGCCAACAGTGCCGGGAACTCCTATAATTCACCCCTCCACTTT. As protein: CANSAGNSYNSPLHF.

The chain employs TRBV6-1 and TRBJ1-5; D uncertain. In germline, CDR1 is MNHNS, CDR2 SASEGT. V gave up 11 bases and J gave up 1 base, with 18 bases separating them. CDR3 length: 15 residues. In DNA, the CDR3 is TGTGCCGCCCGCAACGGGAAGAAAAGCAATCAGCCCCAGCATTTT. It translates to CAARNGKKSNQPQHF.

This clonotype was detected a few times. The chain couples TRBV7-2 to TRBJ2-3; D might be TRBD2 (5 bases). Trimming cost V 5 bases and J 7 bases, with 7 bases left between them. The germline V gene has CDR1 SGHTA and CDR2 FQGNSA. The CDR3 length is 11 residues. CDR3 nucleotides: TGTGCCAGCAGCCGAGGGCATACGCAGTATTTT. Amino acids: CASSRGHTQYF.